This entry lists 32 T cell receptor beta chains sequenced from one sample in a study of read filtering for tumor transcriptome and immune sequencing. The library was built from 400 to 500 ng RNA with molecular barcoded adaptors for alpha/delta and beta/gamma chains. A single record per CDR3 protein comes from TCRdb applying MiXCR to the reads. The table records more than 20,000 distinct CDR3 sequences, approximately 23% of them present only once. Sample: a population of CD138-negative cells sorted from bone marrow. The receptors originated from a donor at least 40 years old with multiple myeloma.

This clonotype was counted ten times or more. The V call is TRBV20-1, the J call TRBJ2-3, with D perhaps assigned TRBD1 or TRBD2 (5 bases each). Germline-derived CDR1 and CDR2 are DFQATT and SNEGSKA (reference sequence). Deletions cut 4 bases from V and 7 bases from J, with 12 bases between. This CDR3 region has 12 residues. The CDR3 spells CSANTGTHTQYF. In DNA form, the CDR3 reads TGCAGTGCTAACACCGGGACGCATACGCAGTATTTT.

This clonotype occurred many times. The chain links TRBV7-9 to TRBJ1-1; the D is unclear. Deletions cut 3 bases from V and 0 bases from J, with 5 bases between. The CDR3 runs to 13 residues. The germline V gene has CDR1 SEHNR and CDR2 FQNEAQ (reference sequence). For the CDR3, the DNA is TGTGCCAGCAGCTTGACTATGAACACTGAAGCTTTCTTT. It translates to CASSLTMNTEAFF.

The table lists this clonotype with a count of one. It differs at one base from a far larger clone, so likely a read error. This sequence joins TRBV7-3 and TRBJ2-1; TRBD1 aligns across 10 bases. The germline gives CDR1 SGHTA, CDR2 FQGTGA. CDR3 length: 14 amino acids. V lost 6 bases, J lost 7 bases, and 6 bases stayed unmatched. CDR3: CASRPGQGRNEQFF. The CDR3 DNA reads as TGTGCCAGCAGGCCGGGACAGGGGAGGAATGAGCAGTTCTTC. Full variable domain (missing parts from reference TRBV7-3 and TRBJ2-1): GAGVSQTPSNKVTEKGKYVELRCDPISGHTALYWYRQSLGQGPEFLIYFQGTGAADDSGLPNDRFFAVRPEGSVSTLKIQRTERGDSAVYLCASRPGQGRNEQFFGPGTRLTVL.

In the case of this clonotype: It may be a read error: a sequence one base away is much more abundant. Here the CDR3 omits its conserved ending phenylalanine or tryptophan, so a read error is the likely source. The chain employs TRBV6-6 and TRBJ2-3; D is undetermined. CDR3 size: 16 residues. The germline V gene encodes CDR1 MNHNY and CDR2 SVGAGI (reference sequence). Deletions cut 0 bases from V and 0 bases from J, with 10 bases between. Here the CDR3 DNA reads TGTGCCAGCAGTTACTCGCCCCAGACTAGCACAGATACGCAGTATCTT. The encoded protein is CASSYSPQTSTDTQYL.

This clonotype has just a few counts. The chain combines TRBV9 with TRBJ1-1; D might be TRBD1 (6 bases). The CDR3 is 13 amino acids. Deletions cut 1 base from V and 7 bases from J, with 11 bases between. Germline V CDR1 and CDR2: SGDLS, YYNGEE. The CDR3 reads CASSVRGGGEAFF. The CDR3 coding sequence is TGTGCCAGCAGCGTACGAGGGGGGGGTGAAGCTTTCTTT.

This clonotype showed up many times. The CDR3 protein is CASSLIGSYTDTQYF. The DNA of the CDR3 is TGTGCCAGCAGCTTAATTGGATCCTACACAGATACGCAGTATTTT. The chain joins TRBV7-9 to TRBJ2-3; the D is unclear. The CDR3 covers 15 residues. Per the germline V gene, CDR1 is SEHNR and CDR2 is FQNEAQ (reference sequence). Deletions cut 2 bases from V and 2 bases from J, with 11 bases between.

This clonotype was found many times. V usage is TRBV6-4 and J usage is TRBJ2-1; possibly TRBD1 for D (6 bases). CDR1 is MRHNA and CDR2 is SNTAGT in the germline V gene. This CDR3 has 15 residues. The V gene lost 0 bases and the J gene lost 4 bases, with 10 bases spanning the gap. DNA for the CDR3: TGTGCCAGCAGTGACTCGATACAGGGTTACAATGAGCAGTTCTTC. Translated: CASSDSIQGYNEQFF.

This clonotype was counted ten times or more. The chain is built from TRBV9 and TRBJ2-1; 10 nucleotides agree with TRBD2. This CDR3 region has 16 residues. Germline lookup yields CDR1 SGDLS and CDR2 YYNGEE. Trimming cost V 0 bases and J 4 bases; bases outside gene matches: 4. CDR3 nucleotide sequence: TGTGCCAGCAGCGTAGGGAGCGGGGGGGCTTACAATGAGCAGTTCTTC. Translating gives CASSVGSGGAYNEQFF.

This sequence joins TRBV7-7 and TRBJ2-1; D gene unclear. Trimming took 1 base from V and 4 from J, leaving 5 bases between them. The CDR3 is 13 amino acids. CDR1 and CDR2 (germline): SSHAT, FNYEAQ (reference sequence). The CDR3 sequence: CASSLGKYNEQFF. The CDR3 DNA reads TGTGCCAGCAGCTTAGGCAAGTACAATGAGCAGTTCTTC.

Note on this clonotype: Being one base from a much bigger clone, this may be a read error. V gene TRBV12-3 or TRBV12-4 combines with J gene TRBJ2-1; TRBD1 might be the D (5 bases). Trimming took off 6 bases at V and 6 bases at J, with 18 bases between the two ends. This CDR3 has 15 residues. The CDR3 DNA follows: TGTGCCAGCAGCCCTCAGGGATCACTACTCAATGAGCAGTTCTTC. This sequence encodes CASSPQGSLLNEQFF.

This clonotype was counted a few times. Mismatch with germline at one junction end may stem from a read error. The gene calls are TRBV7-7 and TRBJ2-5; D uncertain. CDR1 is SSHAT, CDR2 FNYEAQ, per germline (reference sequence). The CDR3 covers 15 residues. Here the CDR3 DNA reads TGTGCTAGCAGCCCACGACAAACTATCGGAGAGACCCAGTACTTC. It yields the protein CASSPRQTIGETQYF.

This clonotype was recorded at least ten times. V and J are TRBV7-2 and TRBJ2-3, with 9 positions matching TRBD2. The V gene end was trimmed by 1 base and the J gene end by 2 bases; junction bases not matched to a gene: 4. This CDR3 contains 16 residues. CDR1 SGHTA and CDR2 FQGNSA come from the germline V gene. The CDR3 nucleotides read TGTGCCAGCAGCTTAGGAGGACTAGCGTCCACAGATACGCAGTATTTT. Translating gives CASSLGGLASTDTQYF.

The chain links TRBV10-3 to TRBJ1-1; D uncertain. Germline V gives CDR1 ENHRY, CDR2 SYGVKD. V was pared by 4 bases and J by 0 bases, with 3 bases between. The CDR3 loop spans 12 amino acids. The CDR3 coding sequence is TGTGCCATCAGTGTGATGAACACTGAAGCTTTCTTT. Translation gives CAISVMNTEAFF.

This clonotype showed up many times. The CDR3 DNA sequence: TGTGCCAGTAGTAGAGAGGGCTATGAGCAGTTCTTC. It codes for CASSREGYEQFF. V is TRBV19 and J is TRBJ2-1, with TRBD2 as a possible D gene (5 bases). The CDR3 is 12 amino acids. CDR1 is LNHDA and CDR2 is SQIVND in the germline V gene (reference sequence). V dropped 4 bases and J dropped 8 bases, with 9 bases sitting between them.

This clonotype was counted many times. V is TRBV20-1 and J is TRBJ1-4; D not certain. Germline assignment: CDR1 DFQATT and CDR2 SNEGSKA (reference sequence). V was trimmed by 6 bases and J by 4 bases, leaving 15 bases between them. The CDR3 has 14 residues. CDR3 nucleotide sequence: TGCAGTGCGGTTCTAAGGTCCTTTAATGAAAAACTGTTTTTT. It is translated as CSAVLRSFNEKLFF.

This clonotype was observed many times. The genes are TRBV12-3 or TRBV12-4 and TRBJ2-2, with 11 bases aligning to TRBD2. There are 18 residues in the CDR3. The ends lost 1 base at V and 4 bases at J; junction bases unmatched: 8. The CDR3 DNA is TGTGCCAGCAGTTTAGGGTTAGCGGGGGGGCTAGGCACCGGGGAGCTGTTTTTT. Translated, it gives CASSLGLAGGLGTGELFF.

The J gene is TRBJ2-5, the V gene TRBV30; 13 bases map to TRBD2. The CDR3 has 16 amino acids. J was trimmed by 5 bases and V by 4 bases; bases with no gene match: 10. Germline values: CDR1 GTSNPN, CDR2 SVGIG (reference sequence). The CDR3 nucleotides read TGTGCCTGGACCGAAGGACTAGCGGGGGCTAGGGAGACCCAGTACTTC. Translated: CAWTEGLAGARETQYF.

This clonotype has only one observation. As DNA, the CDR3 is TGCGCCAGCACGGGCTTCCTCGGTATGACAGATACGCAGTATTTT. Amino acid sequence: CASTGFLGMTDTQYF. The V call is TRBV5-1, the J call TRBJ2-3; D ambiguous. The CDR3 has 15 residues. Trimming removed 6 bases from V and 3 bases from J, with 17 bases in between. CDR1 and CDR2 (germline): SGHRS, YFSETQ.

Points on this clonotype: A single base is all that separates this from a far larger clone, so a read error is likely. Likely a read error: the CDR3 ends without its conserved phenylalanine or tryptophan. The V gene is TRBV11-3, the J gene TRBJ2-7; maybe TRBD1 (6 bases). The germline V gene encodes CDR1 SGHNT and CDR2 YENEEA. There are 16 residues in the CDR3. V lost 1 base and J lost 2, with 15 bases in between. The CDR3 region is CASSLVEPGHPYEQYS. In DNA form, the CDR3 reads TGTGCCAGCAGCTTAGTGGAGCCGGGACATCCCTACGAGCAGTACTCC.

This clonotype was counted ten times or more. The CDR3 region is CASSQVRGDTEAFF. Here the CDR3 DNA reads TGTGCCAGCAGCCAAGTACGTGGGGACACTGAAGCTTTCTTT. This sequence joins TRBV3-1 and TRBJ1-1; D gene unclear. Germline CDR1 LGHDT, CDR2 YNNKEL (reference sequence). There are 14 residues in the CDR3. V was cut by 1 base and J by 3 bases, with 9 bases left in between. Full variable domain (missing parts from reference TRBV3-1 and TRBJ1-1): DTAVSQTPKYLVTQMGNDKSIKCEQNLGHDTMYWYKQDSKKFLKIMFSYNNKELIINETVPNRFSPKSPDKAHLNLHINSLELGDSAVYFCASSQVRGDTEAFFGQGTRLTVV.

This chain connects TRBV7-8 to TRBJ2-5; 8 bases are shared with TRBD2. Germline V gives CDR1 SGHVS, CDR2 FQNEAQ. V dropped 5 bases and J dropped 1; count of bases not matched to a gene: 9. The length of the CDR3 is 16 residues. The CDR3 coding sequence is TGTGCCAGCAGCCCCAGGGCGGGGGGTGCCCAAGAGACCCAGTACTTC. This gives the protein CASSPRAGGAQETQYF.

The chain links TRBV19 to TRBJ1-2, with 10 nucleotides matching TRBD1. The ends lost 7 bases at V and 8 bases at J; junction bases unmatched: 7. Germline V lookup: CDR1 LNHDA, CDR2 SQIVND (reference sequence). This CDR3 region has 13 residues. The DNA for the CDR3 is TGTGCCAGTAACAGCGGACAGGGGGACGGCTACACCTTC. Encoded protein: CASNSGQGDGYTF.

This clonotype was detected only a few times. V usage is TRBV20-1 and J usage is TRBJ2-2; the match to TRBD2 covers 9 bases. The CDR3 has 15 residues. V dropped 0 bases and J dropped 8; count of bases not matched to a gene: 7. Germline-derived CDR1 and CDR2 are DFQATT and SNEGSKA (reference sequence). CDR3 loop: CSARDLGLAMGELFF. In DNA, the CDR3 is TGCAGTGCTAGAGATTTGGGACTAGCTATGGGGGAGCTGTTTTTT.

On this clonotype itself: A read error may account for a junction end that differs from germline. The chain joins TRBV2 to TRBJ2-2, with D possibly matching TRBD2 (5 bases). Per the germline V gene, CDR1 is SNHLY and CDR2 is FYNNEI. The CDR3 runs to 12 residues. CDR3 sequence: CASRSWLGEPFF. Written as DNA, the CDR3 is TGTGCCAGCAGGTCATGGCTTGGGGAGCCGTTTTTT.

For this clonotype: At one end the junction does not follow the germline gene, possibly because of a read error. The chain has TRBV15 and TRBJ1-1, with D possibly being TRBD1 (5 bases). Germline CDR1 is LNHNV and CDR2 is YYDKDF (reference sequence). The CDR3 runs to 17 residues. The CDR3 region has the DNA TGTGCCACCAGCAGAGATAGAGGGGAACGGCGGATGACTGAAGTTTTCTTT. It is translated as CATSRDRGERRMTEVFF.

This clonotype has a handful of counts. This rearrangement joins TRBV3-1 to TRBJ1-5, with D tentatively TRBD1 (5 bases). Trimming stripped 4 bases from V and 4 bases from J, with 8 bases between. This CDR3 has 13 amino acids. The germline CDR1 and CDR2 sequences are LGHDT and YNNKEL (reference sequence). The DNA of the CDR3 is TGTGCCAGCAGCCGGGACCGGAATCAGCCCCAGCATTTT. Encoded protein: CASSRDRNQPQHF.

This clonotype has at least ten counts. This chain links TRBV7-9 with TRBJ1-2, with D maybe TRBD1 (5 bases). Germline V gives CDR1 SEHNR, CDR2 FQNEAQ (reference sequence). The CDR3 sequence is 13 residues long. Trimming removed 1 base from V and 3 bases from J, with 6 bases in between. CDR3 sequence reads: CASSLGGHYGYTF. CDR3 nucleotides: TGTGCCAGCAGCTTAGGGGGCCACTATGGCTACACCTTC.

The chain couples TRBV29-1 to TRBJ1-2; 9 nucleotides align to TRBD1. Germline trimming cut 7 bases from V and 6 bases from J; bases unmatched to any gene: 3. The CDR3 runs to 11 residues. Germline V lookup: CDR1 SQVTM, CDR2 ANQGSEA. CDR3 loop: CSADRGDGYTF. The CDR3, as DNA: TGCAGCGCAGACAGGGGGGATGGCTACACCTTC.

This clonotype turned up a few times. The chain carries TRBV20-1 and TRBJ1-4; tentatively, D is TRBD1 (5 bases). Trimming cost V 0 bases and J 7 bases, with 12 bases left between them. The CDR3 extends over 14 amino acids. Germline loops: CDR1 DFQATT, CDR2 SNEGSKA (reference sequence). CDR3 residues: CSARDRDGGEKLFF. The CDR3 DNA reads as TGCAGTGCTAGAGACCGGGACGGGGGTGAAAAACTGTTTTTT.

The table lists this clonotype with a few counts. The CDR3 loop reads CSVIGTGGGYGYTF. The CDR3, as DNA: TGCAGTGTCATAGGGACAGGGGGCGGTTATGGCTACACCTTC. This chain uses TRBV20-1 with TRBJ1-2; 12 positions match TRBD1. V was pared by 7 bases and J by 5 bases, with 8 bases of the junction left unmatched. This CDR3 region has 14 residues. Germline loops: CDR1 DFQATT, CDR2 SNEGSKA (reference sequence).

In this sample, this clonotype turned up many times. The gene calls are TRBV5-1 and TRBJ2-7; 8 nucleotides align to TRBD2. Germline lookup yields CDR1 SGHRS and CDR2 YFSETQ. Trimming cost V 6 bases and J 3 bases; bases outside gene matches: 2. The CDR3 spans 12 residues. The CDR3 DNA reads TGCGCCAGCACAAGCGGGAGCTACGAGCAGTACTTC. As protein: CASTSGSYEQYF.

The J gene is TRBJ2-5, the V gene TRBV11-2; perhaps TRBD1 as D (6 bases). CDR1 is SGHAT, CDR2 FQNNGV, per germline. CDR3 size: 15 residues. Deletions cut 4 bases from V and 2 bases from J, with 14 bases between. The CDR3 reads CASSSGVGIQETQYF. The CDR3 DNA follows: TGTGCCAGCAGCTCAGGGGTTGGAATTCAAGAGACCCAGTACTTC.